What follows are 21 T cell receptor beta chains derived from one specimen sequenced in a study of T-cell memory formation after mild COVID-19 (dated by TCRdb to the early 2020s). Library generation was performed with 5' RACE. Instrument used: Illumina NovaSeq 6000. TCRdb's own reprocessing of the public reads used fastp at Q25 and MiXCR and kept productive beta chains. Rows are combined by CDR3 protein, so each entry shows the most common genes and DNA. For this sample there are roughly 150,000 distinct CDR3 sequences; 11% to 15% appear just once. About 26% of the sample is held by the ten biggest clonotypes. The sample consisted of PBMCs or a T cell subset sorted from them (not recorded which). Receptors were obtained from an adult woman who had mild COVID-19 (a few samples of this study predate the infection). The sample titles of this study are shuffled in the database, so cell type and time point are left out; the donor was told from shared clones.

This clonotype occurred a few times. This chain connects TRBV24-1 to TRBJ2-7, with D unresolved. This CDR3 region has 13 residues. Germline V gene sequence: CDR1 KGHDR, CDR2 SFDVKD. Deletions cut 4 bases from V and 6 bases from J, with 12 bases between. CDR3 DNA sequence: TGTGCCACCAGTGAGGCGCAGAGGCTCGAGCAGTACTTC. This encodes CATSEAQRLEQYF.

This clonotype was observed a handful of times. The chain uses TRBV12-3 or TRBV12-4 and TRBJ2-1, with D perhaps being TRBD1 or TRBD2 (6 bases each). This CDR3 has 16 residues. V was cut by 5 bases and J by 6 bases, with 20 bases left in between. The CDR3 spells CASSPTGTHHINEQFF. Written as DNA, the CDR3 is TGTGCCAGCAGTCCAACAGGGACTCATCACATCAATGAGCAGTTCTTC.

This clonotype showed up many times. The chain is built from TRBV10-3 and TRBJ1-1, with D possibly being TRBD1 (5 bases). Germline V gene data show CDR1 as ENHRY and CDR2 as SYGVKD. Trimming removed 3 bases at V and 10 bases at J, with 12 bases between. There are 12 residues in the CDR3. CDR3 coding DNA: TGTGCCATCAGTGAACCGGGGGAAGGAGCTTTCTTT. Translated: CAISEPGEGAFF.

The chain recombines TRBV5-5 with TRBJ2-3, with D perhaps matching TRBD1 or TRBD2 (6 bases each). Trimming left V 4 bases short and J 2 bases short, with 17 bases between. Germline-derived CDR1 and CDR2 are SGHKS and YYEKEE (reference sequence). This CDR3 spans 16 amino acids. The CDR3 reads CASSATAGGFTDTQYF. Written as DNA, the CDR3 is TGTGCCAGCAGCGCAACCGCCGGGGGCTTCACAGATACGCAGTATTTT.

This clonotype turned up a few times. V gene TRBV15 combines with J gene TRBJ2-7, with D possibly being TRBD1 or TRBD2 (5 bases each). CDR3 length: 14 amino acids. CDR1 and CDR2 from the germline V gene are LNHNV and YYDKDF (reference sequence). With 2 bases removed from V and 1 base from J, the gap between germline ends came to 9 bases. In nucleotides, the CDR3 is TGTGCCACCAGCAGAAGGGACGGATCCTACGAGCAGTACTTC. Amino acid sequence: CATSRRDGSYEQYF.

The chain couples TRBV5-4 to TRBJ2-1, with 9 bases matching TRBD2. The CDR3 is 16 amino acids. Germline V gives CDR1 SGHNT, CDR2 YYREEE (reference sequence). The V segment lost 3 bases and the J segment 4 bases; nucleotides outside the gene matches: 8. CDR3 sequence reads: CASSSLPSGGYNEQFF. Here the CDR3 DNA reads TGTGCCAGCAGCTCCCTCCCCAGCGGGGGGTACAATGAGCAGTTCTTC. Together with reference TRBV5-4 and TRBJ2-1, the CDR3 gives the full variable domain: ETGVTQSPTHLIKTRGQQVTLRCSSQSGHNTVSWYQQALGQGPQFIFQYYREEENGRGNFPPRFSGLQFPNYSSELNVNALELDDSALYLCASSSLPSGGYNEQFFGPGTRLTVL.

The V call is TRBV4-3, the J call TRBJ1-1; D is unresolved. The germline V and J ends were trimmed by 0 bases and 7 bases, with 15 bases remaining between them. This CDR3 is built from 15 residues. CDR1 and CDR2 (germline): LGHNA, YSLEER. Here the CDR3 reads CASSQDLQPSFEAFF. Here the CDR3 DNA reads TGCGCCAGCAGCCAAGATCTACAGCCGTCTTTTGAAGCTTTCTTT.

The chain employs TRBV29-1 and TRBJ1-1; D perhaps matches TRBD1 (5 bases). The germline CDR1 and CDR2 sequences are SQVTM and ANQGSEA. The V end lost 7 bases, the J end lost 5 bases, and 17 bases lay between the germline ends. CDR3 length: 13 amino acids. The CDR3: CSASVGTRTEAFF. Here the CDR3 DNA reads TGCAGCGCCAGTGTGGGGACGAGGACTGAAGCTTTCTTT.

This chain joins TRBV12-3 or TRBV12-4 and TRBJ1-3; D not certain. The CDR3 extends over 17 amino acids. V lost 6 bases and J lost 0, with 18 bases in between. CDR3 nucleotides: TGTGCCAGCAGCGCTCCTTGGAGGGAAGGCTCTGGAAACACCATATATTTT. It is translated as CASSAPWREGSGNTIYF.

This clonotype was seen a few times. The rearrangement links TRBV10-3 to TRBJ1-2; the D is unclear. Germline V CDR1 and CDR2: ENHRY, SYGVKD. V dropped 0 bases and J dropped 2 bases, with 1 base sitting between them. The CDR3 contains 12 residues. CDR3 sequence (DNA): TGTGCCATCAGTGAGTCCAACTATGGCTACACCTTC. It yields the protein CAISESNYGYTF.

This clonotype was picked up a small number of times. This sequence joins TRBV6-4 and TRBJ2-5; D is perhaps TRBD2 (5 bases). Germline lookup yields CDR1 MRHNA and CDR2 SNTAGT. There are 14 residues in the CDR3. Between the trimmed V and J ends, which lost 2 bases and 5 bases, there was a span of 12 bases. In nucleotides, the CDR3 is TGTGCCAGCAGTGACGAGGGAGTTTGGGAGACCCAGTACTTC. Protein: CASSDEGVWETQYF.

Within the sample, this clonotype is medium-sized. V usage is TRBV6-4 and J usage is TRBJ2-2; TRBD1 is a possible D gene (5 bases). In germline, CDR1 is MRHNA, CDR2 SNTAGT. The CDR3 totals 13 residues. The V gene lost 4 bases and the J gene lost 4 bases, with 7 bases spanning the gap. The CDR3 protein is CASSGQSTGELFF. CDR3 DNA sequence: TGTGCCAGCAGTGGACAGTCCACCGGGGAGCTGTTTTTT.

The rearrangement joins TRBV6-5 to TRBJ2-1; D may match TRBD1 or TRBD2 (6 bases each). The germline V and J ends were trimmed by 2 bases and 5 bases, with 10 bases remaining between them. The CDR3 loop spans 14 amino acids. Germline lookup yields CDR1 MNHEY and CDR2 SVGAGI. CDR3 in DNA: TGTGCCAGCAGTTACCGCGGGACACACAATGAGCAGTTCTTC. This codes for CASSYRGTHNEQFF.

This clonotype turned up a few times. The V and J genes are TRBV6-5 and TRBJ2-5, with TRBD1 matching 9 bases. The CDR3 runs 17 residues. Trimming at V came to 2 bases and at J to 0 bases, leaving 7 bases not matched to a gene. Germline CDR1 MNHEY, CDR2 SVGAGI. The CDR3 DNA reads TGTGCCAGCAGTTACGGGTGGGACAGGGACGACCAAGAGACCCAGTACTTC. Translation: CASSYGWDRDDQETQYF.

V is TRBV7-8 and J is TRBJ2-5; D possibly uses TRBD1 or TRBD2 (6 bases each). CDR3 length equals 14 residues. The ends were cut back, 5 bases at V and 9 bases at J, with 19 bases in the middle. Per the germline V gene, CDR1 is SGHVS and CDR2 is FQNEAQ. Written as DNA, the CDR3 is TGTGCCAGCAGCCCCCGGGACTTGCCAGGGGCCCAGTACTTC. It yields the protein CASSPRDLPGAQYF.

The chain couples TRBV6-6 to TRBJ2-5; the match to TRBD1 covers 7 bases. CDR1 and CDR2 from the germline V gene are MNHNY and SVGAGI (reference sequence). Trimming at V came to 5 bases and at J to 0 bases, leaving 6 bases not matched to a gene. The CDR3 is 15 residues long. The CDR3 nucleotides read TGTGCCAGCAGTCCGGGACAGATGTACCAAGAGACCCAGTACTTC. It codes for CASSPGQMYQETQYF.

The J gene is TRBJ2-7, the V gene TRBV7-6; the D gene is possibly TRBD1 (6 bases). Per germline, CDR1 SGHVS and CDR2 FNYEAQ. The V and J ends lost 5 bases and 0 bases respectively, with 14 bases between them. The CDR3 is made up of 15 amino acids. CDR3 nucleotides: TGTGCCAGCAGCCACGCACAGGGATACTCCTACGAGCAGTACTTC. Amino acid sequence: CASSHAQGYSYEQYF.

This chain connects TRBV30 to TRBJ2-1; D not certain. CDR3 length equals 17 residues. The V end was cut by 4 bases, the J end by 0 bases, with 19 bases between. In germline, CDR1 is GTSNPN, CDR2 SVGIG (reference sequence). The DNA for the CDR3 is TGTGCCTGGAAGGATCTGGAGACGGTAAGCTCCTACAATGAGCAGTTCTTC. Encoded protein: CAWKDLETVSSYNEQFF.

This clonotype was seen a few times. The chain is built from TRBV12-3 or TRBV12-4 and TRBJ2-7; D unclear. CDR3 length equals 12 residues. V shed 1 base and J shed 5 bases, with 6 bases lying between them. The CDR3 loop reads CASSLVFDEQYF. The CDR3 coding sequence is TGTGCCAGCAGTTTAGTGTTTGACGAGCAGTACTTC.

In DNA form, the CDR3 reads TGTGCCAGCAGTTACACTCCGGGACTAGCGGAATACGAGCAGTACTTC. Amino acids: CASSYTPGLAEYEQYF. The chain carries TRBV6-5 and TRBJ2-7, with 11 bases matching TRBD2. V lost 2 bases, J lost 4 bases, and 7 bases stayed unmatched. This CDR3 is built from 16 residues. Germline V lookup: CDR1 MNHEY, CDR2 SVGAGI.

This clonotype was seen only a few times. The rearrangement uses TRBV7-9 and TRBJ1-1; a possible D gene is TRBD1 (5 bases). The ends were cut back, 0 bases at V and 6 bases at J, with 5 bases in the middle. The CDR3 loop spans 12 amino acids. The germline CDR1 and CDR2 sequences are SEHNR and FQNEAQ (reference sequence). The CDR3 loop is CASSLAGAEAFF. DNA of the CDR3: TGTGCCAGCAGCTTAGCGGGGGCTGAAGCTTTCTTT.